These 18 T cell receptor beta chains share one sample of origin, sequenced in a study of blood T cell repertoires in COVID-19. This table comes from immunoSEQ multiplex PCR, and its TCRdb copy is limited to in-frame clones, with some not included. This table holds 150,000 to 200,000 clones, roughly nine tenths found once. Source material: PBMCs or T cells enriched from blood (not recorded which). The receptors derive from a middle-aged woman in a cohort exposed to, infected with or recovered from COVID-19 (not recorded which).

The chain has TRBV30 and TRBJ1-2; D is perhaps TRBD1 (6 bases). The V end was cut by 4 bases, the J end by 4 bases, with 16 bases between. The germline gives CDR1 GTSNPN, CDR2 SVGIG (reference sequence). This CDR3 has 14 amino acids. The CDR3 spells CAWKVGRGGYGYTF. The CDR3 DNA sequence: TGTGCCTGGAAGGTGGGCAGGGGTGGCTATGGCTACACCTTC. Supplemented by reference TRBV30 and TRBJ1-2, the full variable domain reads SQTIHQWPATLVQPVGSPLSLECTVEGTSNPNLYWYRQAAGRGLQLLFYSVGIGQISSEVPQNLSASRPQDRQFILSSKKLLLSDSGFYLCAWKVGRGGYGYTFGSGTRLTVV.

The chain recombines TRBV6-1 with TRBJ1-1; D remains unclear. The V gene lost 1 base and the J gene lost 1 base, with 7 bases spanning the gap. Germline V lookup: CDR1 MNHNS, CDR2 SASEGT. The CDR3 length is 14 residues. CDR3: CASSEVAGNTEAFF. The DNA for the CDR3 is TGTGCCAGCAGTGAAGTGGCAGGGAACACTGAAGCTTTCTTT.

The chain uses TRBV11-2 and TRBJ1-6; the D gene is possibly TRBD1 (5 bases). The CDR3 loop spans 14 amino acids. V lost 4 bases to trimming and J lost 7 bases, with 11 bases between them. CDR1 and CDR2 (germline): SGHAT, FQNNGV. The DNA of the CDR3 is TGTGCCAGCAGCTCCAGGGTTTTGAATTCACCCCTCCACTTT. Protein sequence: CASSSRVLNSPLHF.

This chain links TRBV7-9 with TRBJ2-3; 7 bases agree with TRBD2. Germline assignment: CDR1 SEHNR and CDR2 FQNEAQ (reference sequence). The V gene end was trimmed by 5 bases and the J gene end by 4 bases; junction bases not matched to a gene: 12. The CDR3 has 16 residues. The CDR3 region is CASSPLSGTGADTQYF. In DNA, the CDR3 is TGTGCCAGCAGCCCCCTAAGCGGGACCGGTGCAGATACGCAGTATTTT.

The chain recombines TRBV2 with TRBJ1-3; 8 bases match TRBD1. The CDR3 runs to 17 residues. With V trimmed by 6 bases and J by 0 bases, 10 bases remained unmatched. Germline lookup yields CDR1 SNHLY and CDR2 FYNNEI. In DNA form, the CDR3 reads TGTGCCAGCAGCAACTTTGGACAGGGAAGCTCTGGAAACACCATATATTTT. It codes for CASSNFGQGSSGNTIYF.

This clone has more than one count but fewer than ten. The chain has TRBV5-1 and TRBJ2-3; no reliable D call. Trimming removed 4 bases from V and 6 bases from J, with 18 bases in between. CDR1 and CDR2 from the germline V gene are SGHRS and YFSETQ. This CDR3 has 15 residues. The CDR3 nucleotides are TGCGCCAGCAGCGCTTCTGGGCGATCGTTGGATACGCAGTATTTT. Its protein product is CASSASGRSLDTQYF. Based on the CDR3 plus reference TRBV5-1 and TRBJ2-3, the full variable domain is KAGVTQTPRYLIKTRGQQVTLSCSPISGHRSVSWYQQTPGQGLQFLFEYFSETQRNKGNFPGRFSGRQFSNSRSEMNVSTLELGDSALYLCASSASGRSLDTQYFGPGTRLTVL.

The J gene is TRBJ1-2, the V gene TRBV24-1; 7 positions match TRBD1. V gave up 5 bases and J gave up 7 bases; unmatched junction bases: 9. CDR3 length: 14 residues. Looked up from germline, CDR1 is KGHDR and CDR2 is SFDVKD. Written as DNA, the CDR3 is TGTGCCACCAGTGGACAGGGTGGAATTGGTGGCTACACCTTC. Residues: CATSGQGGIGGYTF.

This rearrangement joins TRBV10-2 to TRBJ1-2, with 7 bases that match TRBD1. Germline V lookup: CDR1 WSHSY, CDR2 SAAADI. The CDR3 length is 16 residues. V lost 0 bases, J lost 5 bases, and 9 bases stayed unmatched. The CDR3 bases are TGCGCCAGCAGTGAGTCGTTGACCGGGACAGCTTATGGCTACACCTTC. This translates into CASSESLTGTAYGYTF.

The V and J genes are TRBV7-2 and TRBJ2-5, with 8 positions matching TRBD2. Germline V gene sequence: CDR1 SGHTA, CDR2 FQGNSA. Losses at the gene ends were 4 bases for V and 5 bases for J; bases not matched to a gene: 9. This CDR3 spans 15 amino acids. This CDR3 reads CASSSRGGRGETQYF. Here the CDR3 DNA reads TGTGCCAGCAGCTCCCGGGGGGGTCGTGGGGAGACCCAGTACTTC.

This clone showed up just once. The CDR3 is CASTEAGPNTGELFF. As DNA, the CDR3 is TGCGCCAGCACCGAGGCCGGTCCGAACACCGGGGAGCTGTTTTTT. V gene TRBV5-1 combines with J gene TRBJ2-2; D gene unclear. The V end lost 6 bases, the J end lost 0 bases, and 12 bases lay between the germline ends. Germline assignment: CDR1 SGHRS and CDR2 YFSETQ. CDR3 size: 15 residues.

The chain couples TRBV4-3 to TRBJ2-1; 8 bases align to TRBD2. The ends lost 0 bases at V and 4 bases at J; junction bases unmatched: 8. Germline loops: CDR1 LGHNA, CDR2 YSLEER. The CDR3 runs to 17 residues. As DNA, the CDR3 is TGCGCCAGCAGCCAAGATCCCAGGACTAGCTTTTACAATGAGCAGTTCTTC. Its protein is CASSQDPRTSFYNEQFF.

The chain links TRBV9 to TRBJ2-6, with D tentatively TRBD1 (5 bases). The V end was cut by 2 bases, the J end by 1 base, with 19 bases between. Germline loops: CDR1 SGDLS, CDR2 YYNGEE. This CDR3 comprises 19 residues. As DNA, the CDR3 is TGTGCCAGCAGCGTCTCCCAGATACAGGAGCAATCTGGGGCCAACGTCCTGACTTTC. Translating gives CASSVSQIQEQSGANVLTF.

V usage is TRBV4-1 and J usage is TRBJ1-1; a possible D gene is TRBD1 (6 bases). V lost 4 bases and J lost 0, with 15 bases in between. The CDR3 sequence is 16 residues long. Per the germline V gene, CDR1 is MGHRA and CDR2 is YSYEKL. The CDR3 loop reads CASSLRQDSMNTEAFF. The DNA of the CDR3 is TGCGCCAGCAGCCTGCGACAGGATTCCATGAACACTGAAGCTTTCTTT.

The chain employs TRBV27 and TRBJ1-2; D is uncertain. This CDR3 has 14 amino acids. Looked up from germline, CDR1 is MNHEY and CDR2 is SMNVEV (reference sequence). V was trimmed by 3 bases and J by 6 bases, leaving 14 bases between them. The CDR3 reads CASSFYGGKNGYTF. DNA for the CDR3: TGTGCCAGCAGTTTTTATGGAGGGAAGAATGGCTACACCTTC.

The genes are TRBV30 and TRBJ2-7; D is unresolved. Trimming stripped 0 bases from V and 3 bases from J, with 6 bases between. CDR1 and CDR2 from the germline V gene are GTSNPN and SVGIG (reference sequence). The CDR3 contains 12 residues. The CDR3: CAWSVSFYEQYF. The CDR3 DNA reads TGTGCCTGGAGTGTGTCTTTCTACGAGCAGTACTTC.

This clone was seen a handful of times. The CDR3 nucleotides read TGTGCCAGCAGTTTAGGCCAGGGGGTTGAAAAACTGTTTTTT. Translating it yields CASSLGQGVEKLFF. V usage is TRBV28 and J usage is TRBJ1-4, with 7 bases identical to TRBD1. V dropped 2 bases and J dropped 7; count of bases not matched to a gene: 4. Looked up from germline, CDR1 is MDHEN and CDR2 is SYDVKM. This CDR3 is built from 14 residues.

This chain connects TRBV7-9 to TRBJ2-1; 8 bases map to TRBD1. Trimming took 3 bases from V and 4 from J; bases not matched to a gene: 2. This CDR3 contains 14 residues. From germline, CDR1 is SEHNR and CDR2 FQNEAQ (reference sequence). CDR3 sequence reads: CASSLYRGYNEQFF. The CDR3 DNA sequence: TGTGCCAGCAGCTTGTACAGGGGGTACAATGAGCAGTTCTTC.

This clone is a singleton in its sample. The chain employs TRBV19 and TRBJ1-6; TRBD1 might be the D (6 bases). V shed 3 bases and J shed 7 bases, with 13 bases lying between them. This CDR3 region has 15 residues. CDR1 LNHDA and CDR2 SQIVND come from the germline V gene (reference sequence). The chain's CDR3 is CASSMYGQGNSPLHF. In DNA form, the CDR3 reads TGTGCCAGTAGTATGTACGGGCAGGGGAATTCACCCCTCCACTTT.